Listed below are T cell receptor beta chains from one sample, sequenced in a study of cytomegalovirus exposure and HLA in healthy donors. Method: immunoSEQ multiplex PCR; TCRdb's copy keeps in-frame clones and lacks some. The table records approximately 82,000 clones, approximately 93% of them present only once. The material sequenced was PBMCs. All receptors derive from a man aged 18 to 30 in good health and CMV-seronegative. Each CDR3 is given with its conserved first and last residue. D genes are given only for firm matches. Clone sizes are given selectively: once, few, many, or a class where the clone is expanded.

d_gene	abundance	len	j_gene	v_gene	CDR3nt	CDR3aa
NA	NA	16	TRBJ2-2	TRBV5-1	TGCGCCAGCAGCTTGTCGATTCAGGCGAACACCGGGGAGCTGTTTTTT	CASSLSIQANTGELFF
TRBD2	NA	15	TRBJ2-1	TRBV6-1	TGTGCCAGCGCGAAAGAGGGACTAGCGACGAATGAGCAGTTCTTC	CASAKEGLATNEQFF
TRBD2	NA	14	TRBJ2-7	TRBV11-1	TGTGCCAGCAGGTCGGGACTAGCGGGATCTCGGCAGTACTTC	CASRSGLAGSRQYF
NA	NA	16	TRBJ1-5	TRBV7-9	TGTGCCAGCAGCTTAGGAGGGTCAGTTAGCAATCAGCCCCAGCATTTT	CASSLGGSVSNQPQHF
NA	NA	15	TRBJ2-3	TRBV2	TGTGCCAGCAGTGACCAGGGGGGCCCCACAGATACGCAGTATTTT	CASSDQGGPTDTQYF
NA	NA	21	TRBJ1-6	TRBV4-1	TGCGCCAGCAGCCACCCGCGGGCAAGGATTGGTGATAGGTCCTATAATTCACCCCTCCACTTT	CASSHPRARIGDRSYNSPLHF
NA	NA	13	TRBJ1-6	TRBV6-4	TGTGCCAGCAGTGAGGTACCTATAGCGCCCCTCCACTTT	CASSEVPIAPLHF
TRBD1	medium-sized	15	TRBJ2-7	TRBV7-9	TGTGCCAGCAGCCACCACCCAGGGGGCAAGGGTGAGCAGTACTTC	CASSHHPGGKGEQYF
TRBD2	once	14	TRBJ2-3	TRBV5-1	TGCGCCAGCAGGAGGGAGGGGAGGATGGATACGCAGTATTTT	CASRREGRMDTQYF
NA	NA	13	TRBJ1-1	TRBV6-6	TGTGCCAGCAGTGGGGGACAGAACACTGAAGCTTTCTTT	CASSGGQNTEAFF
TRBD1	NA	16	TRBJ1-5	TRBV18	TGTGCCAGCTCACCGACGACAGGGGGCTTGGGCCAGCCCCAGCATTTT	CASSPTTGGLGQPQHF
TRBD1	once	15	TRBJ2-7	TRBV28	TGTGCCAGCAGTTTCAGGGGACAGGGGAGAGGCGAGCAGTACTTC	CASSFRGQGRGEQYF
TRBD2	NA	15	TRBJ2-1	TRBV4-2	TGTGCCAGCAGCCAATTGCTAGCGGGGGGGTATGAGCAGTTCTTC	CASSQLLAGGYEQFF
NA	NA	13	TRBJ1-3	TRBV5-1	TGCGCCAGCAGCTTCGGAGGGGGAAACACCATATATTTT	CASSFGGGNTIYF
NA	NA	12	TRBJ1-2	TRBV15	TGTGCCACCAGCAGAGGGCCCCCCCCCTACACCTTC	CATSRGPPPYTF
TRBD1	NA	14	TRBJ1-1	TRBV11-3	TGTGCCAGCAGCTTGGGGACAGAGAACACTGAAGCTTTCTTT	CASSLGTENTEAFF
NA	NA	15	TRBJ1-1	TRBV4-1	TGCGCCAGCAGCCAAGTCGTTACGGTGAACACTGAAGCTTTCTTT	CASSQVVTVNTEAFF
TRBD2	NA	15	TRBJ2-1	TRBV7-3	TGTGCCAGCAGCCCCACTAGCGGCTCCTACAATGAGCAGTTCTTC	CASSPTSGSYNEQFF
TRBD2	NA	18	TRBJ2-3	TRBV27	TGTGCCAGCAGCGAGACTAGCGGGGCTCATACTAGCACAGATACGCAGTATTTT	CASSETSGAHTSTDTQYF
NA	once	13	TRBJ1-4	TRBV4-2	TGTGCCAGCAGCCAAGATTTGGCCGAAAAACTGTTTTTT	CASSQDLAEKLFF
NA	NA	15	TRBJ2-5	TRBV6-1	TGTGCCAGCAGTGGGGCGGGACAGTGGGGGGAGACCCAGTACTTC	CASSGAGQWGETQYF
TRBD1	once	16	TRBJ1-6	TRBV13	TGTGCCAGCAGCTTAGGCAGGGGGAGGCCCAATTCACCCCTCCACTTT	CASSLGRGRPNSPLHF
NA	NA	15	TRBJ2-7	TRBV7-5	TGTGCCAGAAGCTTAGTACAGGGACTAGACTACGAGCAGTACTTC	CARSLVQGLDYEQYF
TRBD1	NA	16	TRBJ1-1	TRBV18	TGTGCCAGCTCACGAGGAGCAGGGGGTAAGGGCACTGAAGCTTTCTTT	CASSRGAGGKGTEAFF
TRBD1	NA	15	TRBJ1-1	TRBV27	TGTGCCAGCAGTTTATCTGGGACAGTGAACACTGAAGCTTTCTTT	CASSLSGTVNTEAFF
TRBD1	NA	16	TRBJ1-3	TRBV13	TGTGCCAGCAGCTTTGGGACAGGGTTATCTGGAAACACCATATATTTT	CASSFGTGLSGNTIYF
TRBD2	NA	13	TRBJ2-5	TRBV5-1	TGCGCCAGCAGCCCGGGACTAGGCGAGACCCAGTACTTC	CASSPGLGETQYF
TRBD1	NA	13	TRBJ2-3	TRBV2	TGTGCCAGCAATAGGGGGCCCACAGATACGCAGTATTTT	CASNRGPTDTQYF
TRBD1	NA	15	TRBJ1-1	TRBV5-1	TGCGCCAGCAGCTCTCAGGGGGCCCCGAACACTGAAGCTTTCTTT	CASSSQGAPNTEAFF
TRBD1	few	15	TRBJ2-2	TRBV6-4	TGTGCCAGCGGGAACGGACAGGGGCAGAGCGGGGAGCTGTTTTTT	CASGNGQGQSGELFF
TRBD2	NA	15	TRBJ2-7	TRBV11-2	TGTGCCAGCAGCCTCCGGGGAGCGGGAGGCTACGAGCAGTACTTC	CASSLRGAGGYEQYF
TRBD2	once	17	TRBJ2-2	TRBV10-3	TGTGCCATCAGTGCTCTGGCGGGGGGGCTCAACACCGGGGAGCTGTTTTTT	CAISALAGGLNTGELFF
TRBD1	NA	14	TRBJ2-3	TRBV29-1	TGCAGCGTTGATCAGGGGGCGCGCACAGATACGCAGTATTTT	CSVDQGARTDTQYF
NA	NA	16	TRBJ2-1	TRBV4-2	TGTGCCAGCAGCCAAGCTGGCGGGTACTCCTACAATGAGCAGTTCTTC	CASSQAGGYSYNEQFF
NA	NA	13	TRBJ1-2	TRBV6-5	TGTGCCAGCAGTTACTCTTGGACAGATGGCTACACCTTC	CASSYSWTDGYTF
TRBD1	NA	15	TRBJ1-5	TRBV27	TGTGCCAGCAGCTATGACAGGGGCGGCAATCAGCCCCAGCATTTT	CASSYDRGGNQPQHF
NA	NA	12	TRBJ2-1	TRBV2	TGTGCCAGCAGGCTCCAACGGAATGAGCAGTTCTTC	CASRLQRNEQFF
TRBD1	NA	16	TRBJ1-2	TRBV18	TGTGCCAGCTCCCCCGGGACAGGGGGCGTGAGGGAAGGCTACACCTTC	CASSPGTGGVREGYTF
NA	NA	14	TRBJ1-5	TRBV12-5	TGTGCTAGTGGACCCGGACAGCACAATCAGCCCCAGCATTTT	CASGPGQHNQPQHF
TRBD1	NA	13	TRBJ1-1	TRBV19	TGTGCCAGTAGCGCTCAGACAGGGCCTGAAGCTTTCTTT	CASSAQTGPEAFF
TRBD1	NA	15	TRBJ2-7	TRBV6-5	TGTGCCAGCAGTTACCTTCAGACAGGGAGCTACGAGCAGTACTTC	CASSYLQTGSYEQYF
TRBD1	NA	17	TRBJ1-2	TRBV19	TGTGCCAGTAGTCCTCAGACAGGGGAGGCGGATAGGTATGGCTACACCTTC	CASSPQTGEADRYGYTF
NA	NA	12	TRBJ1-2	TRBV29-1	TGCAGCGTTGAAGGCAAGGGGTATGGCTACACCTTC	CSVEGKGYGYTF
TRBD2	NA	13	TRBJ2-1	TRBV27	TGTGCCAGCAGTCTCGGCGGGAGCCATGAGCAGTTCTTC	CASSLGGSHEQFF
NA	NA	15	TRBJ2-1	TRBV19	TGTGCCAGTAGTTTCGGGAGAAGGTCCTACAATGAGCAGTTCTTC	CASSFGRRSYNEQFF
NA	NA	16	TRBJ1-1	TRBV5-1	TGCGCCAGCAGCCGCGGGACGGGTCTTATGAACACTGAAGCTTTCTTT	CASSRGTGLMNTEAFF
TRBD1	NA	19	TRBJ2-1	TRBV5-1	TGCGCCAGCAGCTCCCCCTTAACCGGGACAGTTAGCTCCTACAATGAGCAGTTCTTC	CASSSPLTGTVSSYNEQFF
NA	NA	12	TRBJ2-3	TRBV7-8	TGTGCCAGCAGCTTACAGACAGGCACGCAGTATTTT	CASSLQTGTQYF
TRBD1	few	13	TRBJ1-1	TRBV7-9	TGTGCCAGCAGCTTAGGGACAGGGGGCGAAGCTTTCTTT	CASSLGTGGEAFF
NA	few	12	TRBJ1-2	TRBV7-9	TGTGCCAGCAGCTCCTCAGGGGCTAACTACACCTTC	CASSSSGANYTF
NA	NA	13	TRBJ2-7	TRBV2	TGTGCCAGCTCATACCCGACAGAAGACGAGCAGTACTTC	CASSYPTEDEQYF
NA	NA	15	TRBJ2-1	TRBV19	TGTGCCAGTAGTATTAAGGCCCCCAACAGCAATGAGCAGTTCTTC	CASSIKAPNSNEQFF
NA	many	14	TRBJ2-1	TRBV29-1	TGCAGCACCACCAGGCTAGCAGATTACAATGAGCAGTTCTTC	CSTTRLADYNEQFF
NA	once	16	TRBJ1-2	TRBV25-1	TGTGCCAGCAGTGAAGGATATCAGGGGACGGACTATGGCTACACCTTC	CASSEGYQGTDYGYTF
TRBD1	once	15	TRBJ2-7	TRBV6-6	TGTGCCAGCAGTTACAGGTCTGGACAGGGCTACGAGCAGTACTTC	CASSYRSGQGYEQYF
NA	NA	14	TRBJ2-3	TRBV5-6	TGTGCCAGCAGCGGGCTTGAGGGAACAGATACGCAGTATTTT	CASSGLEGTDTQYF
NA	NA	12	TRBJ2-5	TRBV11-2	TGTGCCAGCAGCTTGGCAGAAGAGACCCAGTACTTC	CASSLAEETQYF
TRBD1	NA	15	TRBJ2-7	TRBV28	TGTGCCAGCAGTTTTCGGGGAACAGGGGGAAGCGAGCAGTACTTC	CASSFRGTGGSEQYF
TRBD2	few	16	TRBJ2-3	TRBV6-4	TGTGCCAGCAGTGACTCGACTAGCGGGGACACAGATACGCAGTATTTT	CASSDSTSGDTDTQYF